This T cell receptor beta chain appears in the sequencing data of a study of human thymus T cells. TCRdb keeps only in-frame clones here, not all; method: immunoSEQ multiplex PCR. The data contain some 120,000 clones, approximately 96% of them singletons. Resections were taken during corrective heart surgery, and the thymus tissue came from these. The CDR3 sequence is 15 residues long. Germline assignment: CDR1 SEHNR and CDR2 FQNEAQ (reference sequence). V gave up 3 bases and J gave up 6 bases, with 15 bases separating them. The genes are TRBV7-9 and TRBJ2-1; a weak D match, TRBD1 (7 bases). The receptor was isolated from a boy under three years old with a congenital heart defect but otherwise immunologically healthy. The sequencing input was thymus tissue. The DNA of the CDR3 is TGTGCCAGCAGCTTCCGTCAGGGGGGAATCAATGAGCAGTTCTTC. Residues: CASSFRQGGINEQFF.